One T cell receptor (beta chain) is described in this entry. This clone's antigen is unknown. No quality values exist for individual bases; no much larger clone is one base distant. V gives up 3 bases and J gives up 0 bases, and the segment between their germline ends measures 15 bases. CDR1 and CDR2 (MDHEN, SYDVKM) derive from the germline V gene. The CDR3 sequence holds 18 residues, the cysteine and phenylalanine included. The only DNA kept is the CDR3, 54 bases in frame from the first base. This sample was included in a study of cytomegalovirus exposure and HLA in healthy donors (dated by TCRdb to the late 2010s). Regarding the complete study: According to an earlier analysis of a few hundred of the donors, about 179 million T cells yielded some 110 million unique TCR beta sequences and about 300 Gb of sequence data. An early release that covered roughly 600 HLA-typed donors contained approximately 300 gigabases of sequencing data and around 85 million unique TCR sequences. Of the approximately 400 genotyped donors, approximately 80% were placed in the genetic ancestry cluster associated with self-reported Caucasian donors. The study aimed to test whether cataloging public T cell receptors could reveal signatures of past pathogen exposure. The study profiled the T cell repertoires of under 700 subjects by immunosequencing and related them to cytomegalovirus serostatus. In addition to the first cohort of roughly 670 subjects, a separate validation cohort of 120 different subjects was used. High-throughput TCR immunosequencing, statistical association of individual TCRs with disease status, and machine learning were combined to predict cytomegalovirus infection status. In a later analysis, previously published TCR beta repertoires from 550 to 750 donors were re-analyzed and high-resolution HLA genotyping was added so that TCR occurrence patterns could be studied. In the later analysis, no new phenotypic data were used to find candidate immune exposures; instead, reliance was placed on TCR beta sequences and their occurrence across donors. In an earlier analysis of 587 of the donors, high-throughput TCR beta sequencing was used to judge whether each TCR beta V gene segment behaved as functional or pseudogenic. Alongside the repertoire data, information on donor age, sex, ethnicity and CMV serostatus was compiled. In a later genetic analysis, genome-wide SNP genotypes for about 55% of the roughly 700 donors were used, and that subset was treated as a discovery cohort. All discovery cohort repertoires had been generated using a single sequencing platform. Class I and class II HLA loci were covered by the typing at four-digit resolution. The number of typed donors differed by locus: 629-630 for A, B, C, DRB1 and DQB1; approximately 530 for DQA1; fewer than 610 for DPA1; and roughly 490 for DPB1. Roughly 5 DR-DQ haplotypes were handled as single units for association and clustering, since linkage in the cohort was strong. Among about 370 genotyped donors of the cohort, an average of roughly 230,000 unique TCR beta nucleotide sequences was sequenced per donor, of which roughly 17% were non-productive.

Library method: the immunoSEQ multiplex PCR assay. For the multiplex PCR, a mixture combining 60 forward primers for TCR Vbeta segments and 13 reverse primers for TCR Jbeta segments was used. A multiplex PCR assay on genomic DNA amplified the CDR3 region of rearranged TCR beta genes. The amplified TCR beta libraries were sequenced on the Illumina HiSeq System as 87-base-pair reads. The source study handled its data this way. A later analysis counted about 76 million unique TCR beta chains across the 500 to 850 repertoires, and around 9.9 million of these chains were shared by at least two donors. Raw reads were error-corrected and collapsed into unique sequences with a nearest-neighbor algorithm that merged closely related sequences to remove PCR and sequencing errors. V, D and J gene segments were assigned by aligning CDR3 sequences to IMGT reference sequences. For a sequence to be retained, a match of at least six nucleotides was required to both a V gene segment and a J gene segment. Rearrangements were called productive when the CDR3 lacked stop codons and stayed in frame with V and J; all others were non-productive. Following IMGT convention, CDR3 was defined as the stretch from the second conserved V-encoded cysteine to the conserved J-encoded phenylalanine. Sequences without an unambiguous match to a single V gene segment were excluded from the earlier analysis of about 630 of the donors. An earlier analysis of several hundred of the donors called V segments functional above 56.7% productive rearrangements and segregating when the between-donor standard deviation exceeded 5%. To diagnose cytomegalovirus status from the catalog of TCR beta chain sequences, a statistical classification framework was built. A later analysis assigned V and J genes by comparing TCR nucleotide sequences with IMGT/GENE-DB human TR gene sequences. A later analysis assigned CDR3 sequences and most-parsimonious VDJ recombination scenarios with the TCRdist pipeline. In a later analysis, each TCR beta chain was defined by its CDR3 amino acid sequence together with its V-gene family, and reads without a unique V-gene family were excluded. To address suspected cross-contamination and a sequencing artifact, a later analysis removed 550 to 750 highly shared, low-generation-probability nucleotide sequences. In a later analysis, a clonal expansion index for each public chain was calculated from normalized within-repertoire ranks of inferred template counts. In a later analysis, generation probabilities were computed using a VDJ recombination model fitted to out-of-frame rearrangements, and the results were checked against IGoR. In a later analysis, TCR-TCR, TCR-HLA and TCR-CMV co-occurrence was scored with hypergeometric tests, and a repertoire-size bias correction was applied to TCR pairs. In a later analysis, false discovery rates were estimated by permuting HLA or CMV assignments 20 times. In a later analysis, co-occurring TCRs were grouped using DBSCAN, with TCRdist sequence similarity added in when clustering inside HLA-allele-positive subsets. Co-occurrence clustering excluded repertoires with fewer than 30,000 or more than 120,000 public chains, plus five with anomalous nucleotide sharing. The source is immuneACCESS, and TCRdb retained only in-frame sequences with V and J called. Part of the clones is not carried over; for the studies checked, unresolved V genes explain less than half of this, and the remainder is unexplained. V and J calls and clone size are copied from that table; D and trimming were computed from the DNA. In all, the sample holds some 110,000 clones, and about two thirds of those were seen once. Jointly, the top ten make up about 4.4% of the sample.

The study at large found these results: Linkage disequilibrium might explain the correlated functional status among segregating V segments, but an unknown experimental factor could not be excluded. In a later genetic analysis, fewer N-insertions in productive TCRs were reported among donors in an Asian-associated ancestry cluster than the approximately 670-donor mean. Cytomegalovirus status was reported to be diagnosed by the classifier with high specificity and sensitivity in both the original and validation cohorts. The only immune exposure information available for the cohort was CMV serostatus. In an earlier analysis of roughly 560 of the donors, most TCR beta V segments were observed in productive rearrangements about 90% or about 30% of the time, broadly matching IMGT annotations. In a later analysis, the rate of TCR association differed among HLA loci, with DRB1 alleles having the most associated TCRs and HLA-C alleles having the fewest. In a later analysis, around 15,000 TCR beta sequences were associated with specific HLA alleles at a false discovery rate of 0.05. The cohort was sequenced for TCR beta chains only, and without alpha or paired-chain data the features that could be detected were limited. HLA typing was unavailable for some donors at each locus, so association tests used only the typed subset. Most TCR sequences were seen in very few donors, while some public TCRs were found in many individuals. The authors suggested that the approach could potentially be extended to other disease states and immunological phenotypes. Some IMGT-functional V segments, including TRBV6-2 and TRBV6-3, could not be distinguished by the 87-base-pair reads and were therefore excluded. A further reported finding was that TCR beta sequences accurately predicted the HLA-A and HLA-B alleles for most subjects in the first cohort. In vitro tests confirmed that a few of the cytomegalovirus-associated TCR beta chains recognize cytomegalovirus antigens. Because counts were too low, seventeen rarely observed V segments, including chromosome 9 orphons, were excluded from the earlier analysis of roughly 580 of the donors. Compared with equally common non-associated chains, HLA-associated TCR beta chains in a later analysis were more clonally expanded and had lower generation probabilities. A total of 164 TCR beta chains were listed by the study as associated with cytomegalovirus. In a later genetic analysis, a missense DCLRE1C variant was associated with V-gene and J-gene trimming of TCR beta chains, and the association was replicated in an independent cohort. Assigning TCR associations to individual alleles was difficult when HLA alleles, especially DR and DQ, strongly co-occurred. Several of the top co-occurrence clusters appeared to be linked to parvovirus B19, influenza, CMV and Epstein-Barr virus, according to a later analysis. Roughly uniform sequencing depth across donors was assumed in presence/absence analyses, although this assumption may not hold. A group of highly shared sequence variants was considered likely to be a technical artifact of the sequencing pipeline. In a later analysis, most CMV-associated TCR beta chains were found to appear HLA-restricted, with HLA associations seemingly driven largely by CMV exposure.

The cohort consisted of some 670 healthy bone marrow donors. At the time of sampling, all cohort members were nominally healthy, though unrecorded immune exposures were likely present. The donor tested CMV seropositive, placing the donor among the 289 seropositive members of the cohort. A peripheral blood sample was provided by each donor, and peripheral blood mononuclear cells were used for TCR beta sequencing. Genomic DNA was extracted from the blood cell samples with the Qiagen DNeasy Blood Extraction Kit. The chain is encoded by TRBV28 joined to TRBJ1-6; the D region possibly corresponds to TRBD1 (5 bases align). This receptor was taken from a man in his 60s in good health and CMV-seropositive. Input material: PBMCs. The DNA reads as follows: TGTGCCAGCAGTTTGCCCTCCCTAGACAGCTCCTATAATTCACCCCTCCACTTT. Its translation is CASSLPSLDSSYNSPLHF.